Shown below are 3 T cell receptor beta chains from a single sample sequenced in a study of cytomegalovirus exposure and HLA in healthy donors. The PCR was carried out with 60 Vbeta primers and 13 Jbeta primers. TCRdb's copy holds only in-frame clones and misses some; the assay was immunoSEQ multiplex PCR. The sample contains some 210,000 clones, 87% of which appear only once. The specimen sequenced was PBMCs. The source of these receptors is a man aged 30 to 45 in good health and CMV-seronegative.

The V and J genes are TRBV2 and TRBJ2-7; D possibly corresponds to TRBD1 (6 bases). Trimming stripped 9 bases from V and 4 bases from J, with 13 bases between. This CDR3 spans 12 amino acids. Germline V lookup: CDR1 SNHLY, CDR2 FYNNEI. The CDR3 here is CASLDSRYEQYF. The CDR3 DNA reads TGTGCCAGTCTGGACAGTCGTTACGAGCAGTACTTC.

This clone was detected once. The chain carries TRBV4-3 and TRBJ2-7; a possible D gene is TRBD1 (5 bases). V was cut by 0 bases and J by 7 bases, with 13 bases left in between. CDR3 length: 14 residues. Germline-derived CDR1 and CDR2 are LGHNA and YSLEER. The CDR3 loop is CASSQEVRVGEQYF. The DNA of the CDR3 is TGCGCCAGCAGCCAAGAAGTCAGGGTAGGTGAGCAGTACTTC.

The CDR3 spells CASTNTALTGELFF. The CDR3 DNA reads TGTGCCAGTACAAACACAGCCCTAACCGGGGAGCTGTTTTTT. The rearrangement joins TRBV19 to TRBJ2-2; D not resolved. CDR3 length equals 14 residues. From germline, CDR1 is LNHDA and CDR2 SQIVND (reference sequence). Deletions cut 7 bases from V and 5 bases from J, with 14 bases between.